The clone carrying this T cell receptor (beta chain) was observed at least ten times. Trimming removed 4 bases at V and 2 bases at J, with 9 bases between. Germline V lookup: CDR1 DFQATT, CDR2 SNEGSKA (reference sequence). There are 12 residues in the CDR3. These data originate in a study of T-cell reconstitution after alpha-beta-depleted transplantation in children. A library of TCRbeta sequences, prepared with unique molecular identifiers, was generated. A single record per CDR3 protein comes from TCRdb applying MiXCR to the PCR reads. The table shows 170,000 or so distinct CDR3 sequences, with less than 8% occurring only once.

The genes are TRBV20-1 and TRBJ2-7, with a weak D call TRBD1 (5 bases). This sequence was found in a human donor who donated a stem cell graft to a child with Wiskott-Aldrich syndrome. The sample consisted of PBMCs from the stem cell graft donor, taken from the stem cell graft. This chain's CDR3 is CSAKADTYEQYF. DNA for the CDR3: TGCAGTGCTAAGGCGGACACCTACGAGCAGTACTTC.